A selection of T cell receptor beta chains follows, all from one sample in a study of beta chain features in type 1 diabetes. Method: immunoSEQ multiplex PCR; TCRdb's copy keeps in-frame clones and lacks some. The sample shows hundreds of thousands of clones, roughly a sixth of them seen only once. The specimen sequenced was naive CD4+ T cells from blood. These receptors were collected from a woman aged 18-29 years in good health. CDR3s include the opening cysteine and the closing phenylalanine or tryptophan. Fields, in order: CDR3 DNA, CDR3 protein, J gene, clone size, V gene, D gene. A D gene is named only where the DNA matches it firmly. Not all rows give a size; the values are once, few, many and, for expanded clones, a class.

TGTGCCAGTAGTATAAGGACTTGGGCCCAGGTCGGTCGGGAGACCCAGTACTTC	CASSIRTWAQVGRETQYF	TRBJ2-5	.	TRBV19	.
TGTGCCAGCGCCATCTTGACTAAAATCAACAATGAGCAGTTCTTC	CASAILTKINNEQFF	TRBJ2-1	few	TRBV27	.
TGTGCCAGCAGCGTCAGCGGGAGGAGGGGATACAATGAGCAGTTCTTC	CASSVSGRRGYNEQFF	TRBJ2-1	.	TRBV11-3	TRBD2
TGTGCCAGCAGTTATCAGCGGGAAACCGGCAATGAGCAGTTCTTC	CASSYQRETGNEQFF	TRBJ2-1	few	TRBV6-5	TRBD2
TGTGCCAGCAGCTCGAACTTGGGTGATACGCAGTATTTT	CASSSNLGDTQYF	TRBJ2-3	.	TRBV7-8	.
TGTGCCAGCAGCCCCCCCGGTCCGAAGCAGTACTTC	CASSPPGPKQYF	TRBJ2-7	few	TRBV7-9	.
TGTGCCAGCAGCGTTGGGACCCGGAGGGCCGGGGAGCTGTTTTTT	CASSVGTRRAGELFF	TRBJ2-2	few	TRBV9	.
TGTGCCAGCTGTCTGAGCTCCTACAATGAGCAGTTCTTC	CASCLSSYNEQFF	TRBJ2-1	.	TRBV6-1	.
TGTGCCAGCAGTTTAAGTACTCCTCCGCGGAATGAGCAGTTCTTC	CASSLSTPPRNEQFF	TRBJ2-1	few	TRBV28	.
TGCAGCGTTGAAGGTAATTCGGAGACCCAGTACTTC	CSVEGNSETQYF	TRBJ2-5	.	TRBV29-1	.
TGTGCCATCAGCGATACGGGACTAGCGGGGGCTCCGGAGTACTTC	CAISDTGLAGAPEYF	TRBJ2-7	.	TRBV10-3	TRBD2
TGTGCCAGCAGGAGAGGTAGCTCCTACGAGCAGTACTTC	CASRRGSSYEQYF	TRBJ2-7	.	TRBV6-6	.
TGTGCCAGCCCAGGGGACAGGAGGTACACTGAAGCTTTCTTT	CASPGDRRYTEAFF	TRBJ1-1	once	TRBV7-9	TRBD1
TGTGCCAGTAGCCAAAAGCAGGGGACGCACAATCAGCCCCAGCATTTT	CASSQKQGTHNQPQHF	TRBJ1-5	.	TRBV19	.
TGTGCCAGCTCACCTTCGGTGGGAGAGACCCAGTACTTC	CASSPSVGETQYF	TRBJ2-5	once	TRBV18	.
TGCAGCGTTGAGCCCCTACAGGGAAGGGAGACCCAGTACTTC	CSVEPLQGRETQYF	TRBJ2-5	few	TRBV29-1	.
TGTGCCAGCAGTTCTAGCGCCAGCACAGATACGCAGTATTTT	CASSSSASTDTQYF	TRBJ2-3	.	TRBV28	.
TGTGCCAGCAGTTTACTTGGGACTAGCGGGAGCACAGATACGCAGTATTTT	CASSLLGTSGSTDTQYF	TRBJ2-3	few	TRBV28	TRBD2
TGCGCCAGCAGCCAAGGGGGTGGGGCCTCATACGAGCAGTACTTC	CASSQGGGASYEQYF	TRBJ2-7	.	TRBV5-4	.
TGTGCCAGCAGTTACGCGTCCGGGACAGGGGGCCAGCCCCAGCATTTT	CASSYASGTGGQPQHF	TRBJ1-5	.	TRBV6-6	TRBD1
TGTGCCAGCAGTTACGGGGGGAATGAGCAGTTCTTC	CASSYGGNEQFF	TRBJ2-1	few	TRBV6-5	.
TGTGCCAGCAGCTTAGTGGATGGCGGGGTCTACGAGCAGTACTTC	CASSLVDGGVYEQYF	TRBJ2-7	.	TRBV7-2	.
TGCGCCAGCAGCGGACCCGGCATACCGGCCAACGTCCTGACTTTC	CASSGPGIPANVLTF	TRBJ2-6	.	TRBV5-1	.
TGTGCCACCAGCAGAGCCCCGGGCGATGAAGCTTTCTTT	CATSRAPGDEAFF	TRBJ1-1	few	TRBV15	.
TGTGCCAGCAGCCCCGGCTGGGGGCTTTCGTTCAGCACAGATACGCAGTATTTT	CASSPGWGLSFSTDTQYF	TRBJ2-3	.	TRBV28	.
TGTGCCAGCCGGGGGCAGGAAATTTACGAGCAGTACTTC	CASRGQEIYEQYF	TRBJ2-7	.	TRBV25-1	.
TGTGCCAGTAGTATAGGCCCACAGGGAATGGGGACCCAGTACTTC	CASSIGPQGMGTQYF	TRBJ2-5	.	TRBV19	.
TGTGCCAGCAGCCCTTACAGAGGCACAGATACGCAGTATTTT	CASSPYRGTDTQYF	TRBJ2-3	few	TRBV7-8	.
TGTGCCAGCAGCTCAGCGGAATACACAGATACGCAGTATTTT	CASSSAEYTDTQYF	TRBJ2-3	few	TRBV11-1	.
TGTGCCAGCAGCTTAGGGGCAGATAATCAGCCCCAGCATTTT	CASSLGADNQPQHF	TRBJ1-5	few	TRBV7-8	.
TGTGCCAGCAAATCCAAGGCTAGCAGATCAGATACGCAGTATTTT	CASKSKASRSDTQYF	TRBJ2-3	few	TRBV25-1	.
TGTGCCAGCAGCTTGGGCCCCGGGACTAGCCCCTACGAGCAGTACTTC	CASSLGPGTSPYEQYF	TRBJ2-7	.	TRBV5-4	TRBD2
TGCGCCAGCAGCCAAGGGGTAACCACGAACACCGGGGAGCTGTTTTTT	CASSQGVTTNTGELFF	TRBJ2-2	few	TRBV4-3	.
TGTGCCAGCAGCTTGCGAAGGACAGGGATCGGGGAGCTGTTTTTT	CASSLRRTGIGELFF	TRBJ2-2	few	TRBV5-4	TRBD1